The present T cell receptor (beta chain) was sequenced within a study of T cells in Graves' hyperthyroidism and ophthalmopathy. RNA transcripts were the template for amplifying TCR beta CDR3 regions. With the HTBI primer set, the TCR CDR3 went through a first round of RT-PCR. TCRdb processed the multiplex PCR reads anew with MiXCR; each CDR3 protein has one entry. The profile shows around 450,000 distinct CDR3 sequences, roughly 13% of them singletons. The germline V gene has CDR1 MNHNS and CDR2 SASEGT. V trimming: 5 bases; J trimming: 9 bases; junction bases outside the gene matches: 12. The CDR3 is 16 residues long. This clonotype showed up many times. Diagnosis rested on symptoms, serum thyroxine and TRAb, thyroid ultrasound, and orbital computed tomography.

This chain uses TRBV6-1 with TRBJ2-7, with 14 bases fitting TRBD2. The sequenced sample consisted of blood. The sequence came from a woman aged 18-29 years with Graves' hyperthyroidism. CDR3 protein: CASSRFGTSGRILQYF. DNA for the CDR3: TGTGCCAGCAGTCGGTTCGGGACTAGCGGGAGAATTTTGCAGTACTTC.